This is a list of T cell receptor beta chains from one sample in a study of CD8+CD57+ T cells in acquired aplastic anemia. TCRdb ran MiXCR on the reads and lists one entry per CDR3 protein. The sample has around 150,000 distinct CDR3 sequences; around half are singletons. Source material: sorted CD4+, CD8+, or CD8+CD57+ T cells (not recorded which) from PBMCs. These receptors originate from a human donor with aplastic anemia. Both conserved end residues are part of each CDR3. A D gene is named only where the DNA matches it firmly. Not all rows give a size; the values are once, few, many and, for expanded clones, a class.

V gene	D gene	clone size	J gene	CDR3 DNA	CDR3 protein
TRBV5-6	TRBD2	many	TRBJ2-2	TGTGCCAGCAGCTCTGGACTAGCGGGAGTTCGCACCGGGGAGCTGTTTTTT	CASSSGLAGVRTGELFF
TRBV19	NA	NA	TRBJ2-7	TGTGCCAGTAGTATAGGACGTAACTACGAGCAGTACTTC	CASSIGRNYEQYF
TRBV2	TRBD1	NA	TRBJ1-5	TGTGCCAGCAGTGACCCACAGGGGAATCAGCCCCAGCATTTT	CASSDPQGNQPQHF
TRBV2	TRBD1	NA	TRBJ1-5	TGTGCCAGCAGTGAAACAGGGGGCAGCCAGCCCCAGCATTTT	CASSETGGSQPQHF
TRBV24-1	TRBD2	NA	TRBJ2-7	TGTGCCACCAGTGAACACTCGGGACTAGCGGGAGTCGAGCAGTACTTC	CATSEHSGLAGVEQYF
TRBV24-1	TRBD1	NA	TRBJ2-7	TGTGCCACCAGTGATTCGACAGGGAGCGGCGAGCAGTACTTC	CATSDSTGSGEQYF
TRBV2	TRBD2	NA	TRBJ2-3	TGTGCCAGCAGTCGTCGGACTAGCGGGGGCAGCACAGATACGCAGTATTTT	CASSRRTSGGSTDTQYF
TRBV4-2	NA	many	TRBJ2-1	TGTGCCAGCAGCCGCAGCCCTAGCGCCGACTACAATGAGCAGTTCTTC	CASSRSPSADYNEQFF
TRBV10-3	TRBD1	NA	TRBJ1-1	TGTGCCATCAGTGACGGGACAGGGGCAGGTGAAGCTTTCTTT	CAISDGTGAGEAFF
TRBV11-2	TRBD1	NA	TRBJ2-4	TGTGCCAGCAGTCAGGTGGTGGGACAGGCAGAAAACATTCAGTACTTC	CASSQVVGQAENIQYF
TRBV19	NA	few	TRBJ1-2	TGTGCCAGTAGTATAGACAGCTATGGCTACACCTTC	CASSIDSYGYTF
TRBV12-3/TRBV12-4	NA	many	TRBJ1-3	TGTGCCAGCAGGGCCACAGGGTCCGTCGCTGGAAACACCATATATTTT	CASRATGSVAGNTIYF
TRBV19	NA	NA	TRBJ1-2	TGTGCCAGTACAGGAACTGGCTATGGCTACACCTTC	CASTGTGYGYTF
TRBV3-1	NA	many	TRBJ2-3	TGTGCCAGCAGCCAAGATCCGCGGTCCACAGATACGCAGTATTTT	CASSQDPRSTDTQYF
TRBV4-1	NA	NA	TRBJ2-1	TGCGCCAGCAGCCAAGATCCGGCGGGAAGCTCCTACAATGAGCAGTTCTTC	CASSQDPAGSSYNEQFF
TRBV6-4	NA	NA	TRBJ2-3	TGTGCCAGCAGCCAGACCCCGGCGGGTTCGGGTACGCAGTATTTT	CASSQTPAGSGTQYF
TRBV7-2	NA	NA	TRBJ2-1	TGTGCCAGCAGCCCGTGGAGTGCCAATGAGCAGTTCTTC	CASSPWSANEQFF
TRBV2	NA	many	TRBJ2-5	TGTGCCAGCAGTGTTGTCTGGGACCAGACCCAGTACTTC	CASSVVWDQTQYF
TRBV29-1	NA	NA	TRBJ1-2	TGCAGCGTTGATCGCAGAGGATATGGCTACACCTTC	CSVDRRGYGYTF
TRBV15	NA	once	TRBJ2-5	TGTGCCACCAAGCAGATTGAGCAAGAGACCCAGTACTTC	CATKQIEQETQYF
TRBV10-3	TRBD2	many	TRBJ2-1	TGTGCCATCAGTTACCTTATAGCGGGAGGCGTGAATGAGCAGTTCTTC	CAISYLIAGGVNEQFF
TRBV6-1	TRBD1	NA	TRBJ1-5	TGTGCCAGCAGCGCAACGACAGGGACCGATCAGCCCCAGCATTTT	CASSATTGTDQPQHF
TRBV25-1	TRBD2	once	TRBJ2-3	TGTGCCAGCAGTGATGATGAGCGGGGGACAGATACGCAGTATTTT	CASSDDERGTDTQYF
TRBV7-2	NA	many	TRBJ2-7	TGTGCCAGCAGCTTAGCGGGTACAGGGGGGGAGGACTTC	CASSLAGTGGEDF
TRBV2	TRBD2	once	TRBJ2-5	TGTGCCAGCAGTTCTCGGGAGGGGGGGACCCAGTACTTC	CASSSREGGTQYF
TRBV9	NA	many	TRBJ2-2	TGTGCCAGCAGCGTCGACAGCATAGGGGAGCTGTTTTTT	CASSVDSIGELFF
TRBV12-3/TRBV12-4	NA	many	TRBJ1-5	TGTGCCAGCAGTCTACTTGAGGGTCAGCCCCAGCATTTT	CASSLLEGQPQHF
TRBV9	NA	many	TRBJ1-1	TGTGCCAGCAGCGGCCCGGGAAACACTGAAGCTTTCTTT	CASSGPGNTEAFF
TRBV5-1	NA	once	TRBJ1-5	TGCGCCAGCAGCTTAATTGGGACGAGGGAAGGACAGCCCCAGCATTTT	CASSLIGTREGQPQHF
TRBV5-1	NA	many	TRBJ2-2	TGCGCCAGCAGCTCCTACAGGTACGACACCGGGGAGCTGTTTTTT	CASSSYRYDTGELFF
TRBV3-1	NA	many	TRBJ2-7	TGTGCCAGCAGCCTCGGGAGAAAGGAGGGGCAGTACTTC	CASSLGRKEGQYF
TRBV3-1	NA	NA	TRBJ1-3	TGTGCCAGCAGCCAAGATCAGACGACTGGAAACACCATATATTTT	CASSQDQTTGNTIYF
TRBV12-3/TRBV12-4	TRBD1	many	TRBJ1-1	TGTGCCAGCAGTTTGGACCAGGGGGCCGAAGCTTTCTTT	CASSLDQGAEAFF
TRBV5-5	NA	NA	TRBJ2-7	TGTGCCAGCCGGCTACAGGGACGCCCCTACGAGCAGTACTTC	CASRLQGRPYEQYF
TRBV6-1	TRBD1	many	TRBJ2-7	TGTGCCAGCAGTACACTACAGGGGAACGAGCAGTACTTC	CASSTLQGNEQYF
TRBV7-2	NA	NA	TRBJ2-1	TGTGCCAGCAGCTCGTCGGATGTCTATGAGCAGTTCTTC	CASSSSDVYEQFF
TRBV20-1	NA	NA	TRBJ2-3	TGCAGTGCTAGTATTTCTGTAACAGGTAGCACAGATACGCAGTATTTT	CSASISVTGSTDTQYF
TRBV20-1	TRBD1	NA	TRBJ2-7	TGCAGTGCTGAAAGGGACAGGTCTACCTACGAGCAGTACTTC	CSAERDRSTYEQYF
TRBV7-9	NA	medium-sized	TRBJ2-2	TGTGCCAGCAGCCTCATATCCAGGGAGCTGTTTTTT	CASSLISRELFF
TRBV20-1	TRBD2	NA	TRBJ2-3	TGCAGTGCTAGGCACGGACTAGCGGGAGGGAGCACAGATACGCAGTATTTT	CSARHGLAGGSTDTQYF
TRBV9	NA	many	TRBJ2-2	TGTGCCAGCAGCGTACGTGCGTTGAACACCGGGGAGCTGTTTTTT	CASSVRALNTGELFF
TRBV18	NA	few	TRBJ2-1	TGTGCCAGCTCACCTTTGGGGTCAGTCGACAATGAGCAGTTCTTC	CASSPLGSVDNEQFF
TRBV20-1	NA	NA	TRBJ2-3	TGCAGTGGTAGAAGAGGAGGCGGCACAGATACGCAGTATTTT	CSGRRGGGTDTQYF
TRBV5-1	NA	many	TRBJ2-1	TGCGCCAGCAGCTTGGGGCAGACAGTTCCCTGGTTCTTC	CASSLGQTVPWFF
TRBV29-1	NA	few	TRBJ2-7	TGCAGCGTTAGTGCTAGCGTAATCTACGAGCAGTACTTC	CSVSASVIYEQYF
TRBV5-6	NA	many	TRBJ1-5	TGTGCCAGCAGCTTTGGCAGGGACGGTCAGCCCCAGCATTTT	CASSFGRDGQPQHF